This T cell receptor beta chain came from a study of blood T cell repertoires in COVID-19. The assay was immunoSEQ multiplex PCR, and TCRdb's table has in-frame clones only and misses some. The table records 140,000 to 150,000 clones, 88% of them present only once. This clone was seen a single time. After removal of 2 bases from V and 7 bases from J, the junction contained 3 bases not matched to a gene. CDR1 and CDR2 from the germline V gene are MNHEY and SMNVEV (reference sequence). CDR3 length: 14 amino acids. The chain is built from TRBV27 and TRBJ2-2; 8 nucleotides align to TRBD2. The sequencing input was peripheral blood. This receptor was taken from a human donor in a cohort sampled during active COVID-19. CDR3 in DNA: TGTGCCAGCAGTTTAAGACGGGGGGGCGGGGAGCTGTTTTTT. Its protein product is CASSLRRGGGELFF.